Shown below are 7 T cell receptor beta chains from a single sample sequenced in a study of T cell clones after liver transplantation. Method: immunoSEQ multiplex PCR; TCRdb's copy keeps in-frame clones and lacks some. The table includes about 9,200 clones, about 72% detected once. The input for sequencing was CD8+ T cells from blood, taken at the 22-month timepoint. These receptors were obtained from a human patient who received a liver transplant. Some T cells may have come from the graft donor.

The rearrangement uses TRBV6-5 and TRBJ2-7, with D possibly being TRBD1 (6 bases). Germline assignment: CDR1 MNHEY and CDR2 SVGAGI. The CDR3 runs 13 residues. The ends were cut back, 8 bases at V and 5 bases at J, with 16 bases in the middle. Here the CDR3 reads CASGPTGQNEQYF. The CDR3 DNA reads TGTGCCAGCGGACCGACCGGACAGAACGAGCAGTACTTC.

The genes are TRBV7-8 and TRBJ2-7; 9 nucleotides agree with TRBD1. The CDR3 contains 16 residues. V lost 3 bases and J lost 3; bases outside the gene matches: 9. CDR1 and CDR2 from the germline V gene are SGHVS and FQNEAQ. This chain's CDR3 is CASSLDRDRAVYEQYF. The CDR3 nucleotides read TGTGCCAGCAGCTTGGACCGGGACAGGGCTGTCTACGAGCAGTACTTC.

The table lists this clone with a few counts. The rearrangement uses TRBV7-8 and TRBJ2-1, with 7 bases identical to TRBD2. Unmatched junction bases numbered 3, after V lost 3 bases and J lost 7 bases. CDR1 SGHVS and CDR2 FQNEAQ come from the germline V gene. The CDR3 is made up of 13 amino acids. In nucleotides, the CDR3 is TGTGCCAGCAGCTTCTTCGGGGGGAATGAGCAGTTCTTC. Amino acid sequence: CASSFFGGNEQFF.

This clone was seen a few times. CDR3 in amino acids: CSANPSGEYF. The CDR3 DNA sequence: TGCAGTGCTAACCCCTCGGGGGAGTATTTT. The chain recombines TRBV20-1 with TRBJ2-3; weak D call: TRBD2 (6 bases). Germline lookup yields CDR1 DFQATT and CDR2 SNEGSKA (reference sequence). CDR3 length: 10 residues. V was trimmed by 4 bases and J by 13 bases, leaving 12 bases between them.

The gene calls are TRBV7-9 and TRBJ2-7, with unresolved D. V lost 5 bases and J lost 3, with 11 bases in between. Germline V gene lookup returns CDR1 SEHNR and CDR2 FQNEAQ (reference sequence). The CDR3 runs to 13 residues. The CDR3 reads CASSGVTFYEQYF. The CDR3 coding sequence is TGTGCCAGCAGCGGAGTGACGTTCTACGAGCAGTACTTC.

The chain uses TRBV10-2 and TRBJ1-1; D ambiguous. The V end lost 6 bases, the J end lost 0 bases, and 5 bases lay between the germline ends. Germline-derived CDR1 and CDR2 are WSHSY and SAAADI. CDR3 length: 12 residues. The CDR3 spells CASSRVNTEAFF. The CDR3 DNA is TGCGCCAGCAGCCGAGTGAACACTGAAGCTTTCTTT.

This clone was picked up a small number of times. The chain links TRBV19 to TRBJ2-7; D is perhaps TRBD1 (5 bases). The germline CDR1 and CDR2 sequences are LNHDA and SQIVND (reference sequence). The CDR3 covers 14 residues. Trimming pared 9 bases from V and 1 base from J, leaving 16 bases between. The CDR3 spells CASSQGLGSYEQYF. The CDR3 DNA reads TGTGCCAGCTCCCAGGGTCTGGGGTCCTACGAGCAGTACTTC.